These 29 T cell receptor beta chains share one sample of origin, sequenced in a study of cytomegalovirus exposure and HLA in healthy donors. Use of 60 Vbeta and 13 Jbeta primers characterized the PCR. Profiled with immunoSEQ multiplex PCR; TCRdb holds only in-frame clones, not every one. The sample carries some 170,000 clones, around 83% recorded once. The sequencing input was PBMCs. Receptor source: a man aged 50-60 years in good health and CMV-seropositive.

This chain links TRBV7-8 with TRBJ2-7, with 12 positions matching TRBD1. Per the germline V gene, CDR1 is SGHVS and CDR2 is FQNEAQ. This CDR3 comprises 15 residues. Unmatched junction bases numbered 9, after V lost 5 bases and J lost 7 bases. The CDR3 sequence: CASSTGTGGVKEQYF. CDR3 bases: TGTGCCAGCAGCACAGGGACAGGGGGCGTGAAAGAGCAGTACTTC. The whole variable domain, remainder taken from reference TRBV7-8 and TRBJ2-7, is GAGVSQSPRYKVAKRGQDVALRCDPISGHVSLFWYQQALGQGPEFLTYFQNEAQLDKSGLPSDRFFAERPEGSVSTLKIQRTQQEDSAVYLCASSTGTGGVKEQYFGPGTRLTVT.

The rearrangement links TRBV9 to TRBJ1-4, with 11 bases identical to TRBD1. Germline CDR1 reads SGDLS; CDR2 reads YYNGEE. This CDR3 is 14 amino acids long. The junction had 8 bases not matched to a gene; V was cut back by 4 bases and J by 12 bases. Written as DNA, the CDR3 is TGTGCCAGCAGCTCAGTTGGGACAGGGGGTGAACTGTTTTTT. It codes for CASSSVGTGGELFF.

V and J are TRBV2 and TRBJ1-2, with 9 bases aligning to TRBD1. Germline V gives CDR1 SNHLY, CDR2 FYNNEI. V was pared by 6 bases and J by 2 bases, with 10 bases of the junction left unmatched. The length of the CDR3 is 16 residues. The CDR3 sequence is CASSERRGQGNYGYTF. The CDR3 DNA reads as TGTGCCAGCAGCGAGAGGCGTGGACAGGGGAACTATGGCTACACCTTC.

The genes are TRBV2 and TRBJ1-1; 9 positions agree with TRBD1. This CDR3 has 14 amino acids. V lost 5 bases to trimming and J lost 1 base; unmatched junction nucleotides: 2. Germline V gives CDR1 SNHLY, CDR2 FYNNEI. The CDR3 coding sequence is TGTGCCAGCAGTCCGACAGGGGGGAACACTGAAGCTTTCTTT. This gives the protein CASSPTGGNTEAFF.

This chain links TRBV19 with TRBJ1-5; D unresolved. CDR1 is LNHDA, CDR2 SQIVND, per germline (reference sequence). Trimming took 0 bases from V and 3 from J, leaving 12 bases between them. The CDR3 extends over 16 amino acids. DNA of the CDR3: TGTGCCAGTAGTATAGATCCCGGGTCCCCCAATCAGCCCCAGCATTTT. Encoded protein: CASSIDPGSPNQPQHF.

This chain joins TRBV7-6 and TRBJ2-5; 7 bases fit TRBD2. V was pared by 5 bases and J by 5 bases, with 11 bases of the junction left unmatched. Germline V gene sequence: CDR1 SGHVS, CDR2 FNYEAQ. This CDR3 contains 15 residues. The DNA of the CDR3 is TGTGCCAGCAGCCCCCGCCGACTAGCTGCTGAGACCCAGTACTTC. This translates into CASSPRRLAAETQYF.

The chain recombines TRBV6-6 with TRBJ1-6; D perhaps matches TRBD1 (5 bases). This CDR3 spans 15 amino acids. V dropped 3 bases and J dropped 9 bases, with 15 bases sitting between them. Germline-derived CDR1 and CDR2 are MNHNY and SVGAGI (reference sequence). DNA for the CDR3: TGTGCCAGCAGTTATCGGCCCGGGGGGAGTTCACCCCTCCACTTT. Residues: CASSYRPGGSSPLHF.

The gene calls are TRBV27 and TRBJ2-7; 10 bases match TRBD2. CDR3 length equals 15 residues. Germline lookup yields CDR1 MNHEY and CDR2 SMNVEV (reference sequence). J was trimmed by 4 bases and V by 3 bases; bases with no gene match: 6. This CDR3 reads CASSFTAGGPYEQYF. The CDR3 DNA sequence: TGTGCCAGCAGTTTCACAGCGGGGGGGCCGTACGAGCAGTACTTC.

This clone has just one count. CDR3 in amino acids: CASSPSNQPQHF. The CDR3 region has the DNA TGTGCCAGCAGTCCTAGTAATCAGCCCCAGCATTTT. The V call is TRBV5-4, the J call TRBJ1-5, with D unresolved. This CDR3 comprises 12 residues. V was clipped by 5 bases and J by 4 bases, with 7 bases between them. Looked up from germline, CDR1 is SGHNT and CDR2 is YYREEE (reference sequence).

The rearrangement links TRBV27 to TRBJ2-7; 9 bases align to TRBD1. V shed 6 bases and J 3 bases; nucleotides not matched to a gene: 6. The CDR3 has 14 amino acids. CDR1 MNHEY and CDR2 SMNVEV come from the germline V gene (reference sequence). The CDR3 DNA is TGTGCCAGCAGCCCACGACAGGGGGGCTACGAGCAGTACTTC. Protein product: CASSPRQGGYEQYF.

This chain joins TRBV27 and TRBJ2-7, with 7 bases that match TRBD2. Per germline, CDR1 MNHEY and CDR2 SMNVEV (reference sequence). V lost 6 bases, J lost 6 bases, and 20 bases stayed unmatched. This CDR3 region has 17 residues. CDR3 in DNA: TGTGCCAGCAGACGACCGCTAGCGGCCTCTTTTTTTCGCGAGCAGTACTTC. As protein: CASRRPLAASFFREQYF.

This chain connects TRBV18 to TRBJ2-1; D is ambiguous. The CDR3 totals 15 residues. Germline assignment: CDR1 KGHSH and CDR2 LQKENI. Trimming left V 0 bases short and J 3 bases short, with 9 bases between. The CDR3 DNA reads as TGTGCCAGCTCACCACCCGGAGAGATCTACAATGAGCAGTTCTTC. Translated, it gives CASSPPGEIYNEQFF.

CDR3 amino acids: CASSLLETQYF. The CDR3 DNA is TGTGCCAGCAGCCTATTAGAGACCCAGTACTTC. This chain connects TRBV5-6 to TRBJ2-5; no reliable D call. V was cut by 4 bases and J by 4 bases, with 5 bases left in between. The CDR3 is 11 amino acids. The germline CDR1 and CDR2 sequences are SGHDT and YYEEEE.

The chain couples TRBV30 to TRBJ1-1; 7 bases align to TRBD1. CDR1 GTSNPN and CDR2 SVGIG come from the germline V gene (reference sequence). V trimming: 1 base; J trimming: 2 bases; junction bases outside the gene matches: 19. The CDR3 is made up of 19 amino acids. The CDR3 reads CAWSAPHPQGLRVNTEAFF. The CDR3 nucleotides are TGTGCCTGGAGTGCCCCTCACCCACAGGGGTTACGCGTTAACACTGAAGCTTTCTTT.

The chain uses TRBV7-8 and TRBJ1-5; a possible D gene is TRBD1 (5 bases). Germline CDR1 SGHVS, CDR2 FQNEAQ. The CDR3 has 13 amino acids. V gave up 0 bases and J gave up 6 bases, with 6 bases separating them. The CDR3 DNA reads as TGTGCCAGCAGCTTAGCTGGGGCTCAGCCCCAGCATTTT. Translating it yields CASSLAGAQPQHF. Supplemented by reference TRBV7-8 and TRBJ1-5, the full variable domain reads GAGVSQSPRYKVAKRGQDVALRCDPISGHVSLFWYQQALGQGPEFLTYFQNEAQLDKSGLPSDRFFAERPEGSVSTLKIQRTQQEDSAVYLCASSLAGAQPQHFGDGTRLSIL.

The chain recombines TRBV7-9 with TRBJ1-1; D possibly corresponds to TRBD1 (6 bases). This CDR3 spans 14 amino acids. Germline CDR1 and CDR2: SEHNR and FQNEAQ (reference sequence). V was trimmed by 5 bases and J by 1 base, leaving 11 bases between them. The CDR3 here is CASSPWTENTEAFF. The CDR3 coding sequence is TGTGCCAGCAGCCCATGGACAGAGAACACTGAAGCTTTCTTT.

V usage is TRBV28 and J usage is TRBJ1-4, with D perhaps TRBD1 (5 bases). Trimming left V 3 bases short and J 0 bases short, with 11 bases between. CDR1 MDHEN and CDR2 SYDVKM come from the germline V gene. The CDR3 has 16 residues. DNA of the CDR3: TGTGCCAGCAGTTTCGCGGGGGAAGCAACTAATGAAAAACTGTTTTTT. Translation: CASSFAGEATNEKLFF.

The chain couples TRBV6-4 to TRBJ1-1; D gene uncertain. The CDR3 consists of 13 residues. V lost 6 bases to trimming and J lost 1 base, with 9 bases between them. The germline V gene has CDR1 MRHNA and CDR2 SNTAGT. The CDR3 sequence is CASRIRENTEAFF. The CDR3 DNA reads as TGTGCCAGCAGAATCCGGGAGAACACTGAAGCTTTCTTT.

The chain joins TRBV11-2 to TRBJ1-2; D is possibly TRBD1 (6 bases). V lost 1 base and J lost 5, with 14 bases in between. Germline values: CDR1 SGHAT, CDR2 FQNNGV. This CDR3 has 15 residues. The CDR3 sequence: CASSLASGVRYGYTF. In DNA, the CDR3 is TGTGCCAGCAGCTTAGCATCAGGGGTTCGGTATGGCTACACCTTC. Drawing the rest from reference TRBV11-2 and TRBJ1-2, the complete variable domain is EAGVAQSPRYKIIEKRQSVAFWCNPISGHATLYWYQQILGQGPKLLIQFQNNGVVDDSQLPKDRFSAERLKGVDSTLKIQPAKLEDSAVYLCASSLASGVRYGYTFGSGTRLTVV.

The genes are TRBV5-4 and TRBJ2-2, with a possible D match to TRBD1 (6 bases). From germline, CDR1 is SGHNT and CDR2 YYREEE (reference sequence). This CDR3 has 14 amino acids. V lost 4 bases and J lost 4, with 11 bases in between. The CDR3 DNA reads TGTGCCAGCAGCCCTACAGGGATCACCGGGGAGCTGTTTTTT. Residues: CASSPTGITGELFF.

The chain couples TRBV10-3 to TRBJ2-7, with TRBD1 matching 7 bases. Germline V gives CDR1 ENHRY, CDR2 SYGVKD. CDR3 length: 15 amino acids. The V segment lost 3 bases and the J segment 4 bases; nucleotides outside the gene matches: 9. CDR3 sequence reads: CAISEEGAGPYEQYF. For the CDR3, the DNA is TGTGCCATCAGTGAAGAGGGGGCAGGACCTTACGAGCAGTACTTC.

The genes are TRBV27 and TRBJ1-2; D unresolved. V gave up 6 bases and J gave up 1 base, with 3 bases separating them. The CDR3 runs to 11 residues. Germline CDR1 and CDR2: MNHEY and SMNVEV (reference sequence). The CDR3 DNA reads TGTGCCAGCAGCCTTAACTATGGCTACACCTTC. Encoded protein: CASSLNYGYTF.

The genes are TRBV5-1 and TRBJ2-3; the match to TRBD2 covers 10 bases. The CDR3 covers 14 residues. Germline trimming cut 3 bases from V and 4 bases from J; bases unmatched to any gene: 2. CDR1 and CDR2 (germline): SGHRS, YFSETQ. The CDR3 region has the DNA TGCGCCAGCAGCTCTAGCGGGAGATCAGATACGCAGTATTTT. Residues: CASSSSGRSDTQYF.

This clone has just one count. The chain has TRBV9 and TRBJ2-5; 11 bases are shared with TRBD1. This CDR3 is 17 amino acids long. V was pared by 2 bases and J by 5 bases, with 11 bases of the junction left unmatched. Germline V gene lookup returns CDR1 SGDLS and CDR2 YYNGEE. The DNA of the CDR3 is TGTGCCAGCAGCGTCCTCGGGACAGGGGGTCATGGGGAGACCCAGTACTTC. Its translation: CASSVLGTGGHGETQYF.

This CDR3 reads CASSFGSTGIDEQFF. The CDR3 region has the DNA TGTGCCAGCAGCTTTGGATCGACAGGGATCGATGAGCAGTTCTTC. The chain recombines TRBV11-3 with TRBJ2-1; 7 nucleotides line up with TRBD1. The germline V gene has CDR1 SGHNT and CDR2 YENEEA. Trimming took 3 bases from V and 8 from J; bases not matched to a gene: 10. The CDR3 extends over 15 amino acids.

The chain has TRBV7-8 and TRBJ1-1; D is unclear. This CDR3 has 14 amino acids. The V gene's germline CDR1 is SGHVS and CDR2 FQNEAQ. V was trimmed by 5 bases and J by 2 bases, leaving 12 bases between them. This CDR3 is CASSPPLVNTEAFF. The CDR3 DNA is TGTGCCAGCAGCCCCCCCTTAGTTAACACTGAAGCTTTCTTT.

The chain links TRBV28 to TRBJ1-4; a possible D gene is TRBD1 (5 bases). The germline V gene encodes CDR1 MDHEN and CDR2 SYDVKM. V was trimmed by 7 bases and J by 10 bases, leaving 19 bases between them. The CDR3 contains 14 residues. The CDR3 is CASNHDRAQGKLFF. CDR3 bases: TGTGCCAGCAACCACGACAGAGCCCAAGGAAAACTGTTTTTT.

CDR3 sequence reads: CASSQDTGYGYTF. CDR3 coding DNA: TGTGCCAGCAGCCAAGATACAGGGTATGGCTACACCTTC. The chain uses TRBV14 and TRBJ1-2; D is perhaps TRBD1 (6 bases). Germline V gene data show CDR1 as SGHDN and CDR2 as FVKESK. There are 13 residues in the CDR3. Trimming took off 0 bases at V and 5 bases at J, with 7 bases between the two ends.

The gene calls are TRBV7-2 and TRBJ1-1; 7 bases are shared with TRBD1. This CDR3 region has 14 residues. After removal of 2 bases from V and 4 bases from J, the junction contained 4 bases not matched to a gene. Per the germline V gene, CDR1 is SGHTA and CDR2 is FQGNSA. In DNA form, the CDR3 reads TGTGCCAGCAGCTTAAGGGGGCTGGGCACTGAAGCTTTCTTT. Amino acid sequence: CASSLRGLGTEAFF. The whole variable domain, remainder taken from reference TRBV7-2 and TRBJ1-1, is GAGVSQSPSNKVTEKGKDVELRCDPISGHTALYWYRQSLGQGLEFLIYFQGNSAPDKSGLPSDRFSAERTGGSVSTLTIQRTQQEDSAVYLCASSLRGLGTEAFFGQGTRLTVV.